This is a list of T cell receptor beta chains from one sample in a study of identical twins. TCRdb independently ran MiXCR on the 5' RACE reads; one entry per CDR3 protein. This table has under 450,000 distinct CDR3 sequences, under 20% appearing once. Material for sequencing was naive T cells sorted from blood. The source of these receptors is a man aged 50 to 59 in good health. CDR3s include the opening cysteine and the closing phenylalanine or tryptophan.

TRBJ1-2	TRBV4-1	14	CASSQDVRRYGYTF
TRBJ2-7	TRBV20-1	14	CSAMLRGRLGEQYF
TRBJ2-3	TRBV7-6	15	CASSLARSAADTQYF
TRBJ2-2	TRBV10-3	15	CASGLADVNTGELFF
TRBJ2-7	TRBV20-1	15	CSAPPWTGKFYEQYF
TRBJ2-2	TRBV5-1	14	CASSTDGETGELFF
TRBJ2-5	TRBV18	14	CASSPLNGQETQYF
TRBJ2-1	TRBV3-1	13	CASSPVQTGSLFF
TRBJ2-1	TRBV7-8	16	CASSYVAGGLPNEQFF
TRBJ2-3	TRBV5-4	16	CASSGGTLVLADTQYF
TRBJ2-1	TRBV18	15	CASSPTSGRTNEQFF